This T cell receptor (beta chain) was captured in a study of blood T cell repertoires in COVID-19. TCRdb's table, derived via immunoSEQ multiplex PCR, lists solely in-frame clones and lacks some. Of roughly 670,000 clones listed, 80% to 90% are singletons. Material for sequencing was peripheral blood. This TCR came from a woman between 18 and 30 years old with acute or convalescent COVID-19.

The CDR3 sequence is CASSLGRRSGPLHF. In DNA form, the CDR3 reads TGTGCCAGCAGCTTGGGGCGAAGAAGCGGACCCCTCCACTTT. This chain links TRBV5-8 with TRBJ1-6, with unresolved D. The CDR3 runs to 14 residues. Germline values: CDR1 SGHTS, CDR2 YDEGEE. The germline V and J ends were trimmed by 0 bases and 12 bases, with 13 bases remaining between them.